These T cell receptor beta chains were read from a single sample in a study of cytomegalovirus exposure and HLA in healthy donors. Produced via immunoSEQ multiplex PCR; TCRdb's table is partial and in-frame only. The data contain roughly 230,000 clones, 80% to 95% of them singletons. Source material: PBMCs. These receptors were taken from a girl aged 2 to 10 in good health and CMV-seronegative. Both conserved end residues are part of each CDR3. The D gene is left open where the match is weak. Clone size, where shown, is once, few, many, or a class for clones that have expanded.

clone_size,j_call,d_call,v_call,cdr3_nt,cdr3_aa
NA,TRBJ1-2,TRBD1,TRBV5-4,TGTGCCAGCAGCTTGGGGGACAGCGTCTATGGCTACACCTTC,CASSLGDSVYGYTF
NA,TRBJ2-1,NA,TRBV7-8,TGTGCCAGTCAAGACTCCTTGGAGGGGTACAATGAGCAGTTCTTC,CASQDSLEGYNEQFF
NA,TRBJ1-5,NA,TRBV10-3,TGTGCCATCAGTGAGGGGGGGGGTAGGAATCAGCCCCAGCATTTT,CAISEGGGRNQPQHF
NA,TRBJ1-5,NA,TRBV4-1,TGCGCCAGCAGCCGGTCAGACATTAGCAATCAGCCCCAGCATTTT,CASSRSDISNQPQHF
NA,TRBJ2-3,TRBD2,TRBV9,TGTGCCAGCAGCGTAGCTCCTAGCGGGGATACGCAGTATTTT,CASSVAPSGDTQYF
NA,TRBJ1-6,NA,TRBV9,TGTGCCAGCAGCACCAGGGGAGCGGATAATTCACCCCTCCACTTT,CASSTRGADNSPLHF
once,TRBJ2-1,NA,TRBV5-8,TGTGCCAGCAGCTTGGGTAGCGGAAACTACAATGAGCAGTTCTTC,CASSLGSGNYNEQFF
few,TRBJ2-5,TRBD1,TRBV5-1,TGCGCCAGCAGCCCGATTAAGGAGAAGGACAGGGGCGCCTCGGACGCTCGAGAGACCCAGTACTTC,CASSPIKEKDRGASDARETQYF
NA,TRBJ2-5,NA,TRBV7-9,TGTTCCAGCAGCCGTAGGGGGGGCGGGGTCAGAGAGACCCAGTACTTC,CSSSRRGGGVRETQYF
NA,TRBJ1-2,TRBD1,TRBV28,TGTGCCAGCACCCTAAGAGGGACAGATGGCTACACCTTC,CASTLRGTDGYTF
NA,TRBJ2-7,NA,TRBV18,TGTGCCAGCTCAGACAGGACCTACGAGCAGTACTTC,CASSDRTYEQYF
few,TRBJ1-1,NA,TRBV5-4,TGTGCCAGCGGAAGGGAGGGGAATGAAGCCCACTTCTTT,CASGREGNEAHFF
NA,TRBJ2-1,TRBD2,TRBV7-9,TGTGCCAGCAGCTCCGGGACTAGCGATGAGCAGTTCTTC,CASSSGTSDEQFF
NA,TRBJ2-1,NA,TRBV11-2,TGTGCCAGCAGCTTAGACAACAATGAGCAGTTCTTC,CASSLDNNEQFF
once,TRBJ2-5,NA,TRBV29-1,TGCAGCGTTGTACCTGCTCCGGGACACGTACAAGAGACCCAGTACTTC,CSVVPAPGHVQETQYF
NA,TRBJ2-7,NA,TRBV28,TGTGCCAGCAGACAGATTGAAGTGTACGAGCAGTACTTC,CASRQIEVYEQYF
NA,TRBJ2-5,TRBD1,TRBV6-1,TGTGCCAGCAGTACGCTCCGGGACAGGGTAGGGACCCAGTACTTC,CASSTLRDRVGTQYF
NA,TRBJ2-7,NA,TRBV2,TGTGCCAGCAGTGTACGACTCGTACGCGAGCAGTACTTC,CASSVRLVREQYF
NA,TRBJ1-1,NA,TRBV11-2,TGTGCCAGCAGCTTAGGACGGGACACTGAAGCTTTCTTT,CASSLGRDTEAFF
NA,TRBJ2-3,TRBD1,TRBV9,TGTGCCAGCAGCGTAATCGACAGGGGTCTCGCAGATACGCAGTATTTT,CASSVIDRGLADTQYF
NA,TRBJ1-5,NA,TRBV6-1,TGTGCCAGCAGTGAACCCCACAGGGAGCTGGGGTATCAGCCCCAGCATTTT,CASSEPHRELGYQPQHF
NA,TRBJ2-7,TRBD1,TRBV30,TGTGCCGGGGGGTTACCGGGACAGGGGAACGAGCAGTACTTC,CAGGLPGQGNEQYF
NA,TRBJ1-1,TRBD1,TRBV5-5,TGTGCCAGCAGCTTAGGGACAGGGGATCGGGAAGCTTTCTTT,CASSLGTGDREAFF
NA,TRBJ2-5,TRBD2,TRBV2,TGTGCCAGCAGTGGGGGAGGGTCGGAGACCCAGTACTTC,CASSGGGSETQYF
NA,TRBJ1-2,NA,TRBV7-9,TGTGCCAGCAGCCCAGATTTATTAAATTATGGCTACACCTTC,CASSPDLLNYGYTF
NA,TRBJ1-4,NA,TRBV12-5,TGTGCTAGTGGTTTGGTAAGGGCCAGGGGTGATGAAAAACTGTTTTTT,CASGLVRARGDEKLFF
NA,TRBJ2-5,NA,TRBV27,TGTGCCAGCAGTTTCTCGCGGTCCGGGACCCAGTACTTC,CASSFSRSGTQYF
NA,TRBJ2-7,TRBD1,TRBV30,TGTGCCTGCGATAGGGGGGGACAGGGGGCCGAGCAGTACTTC,CACDRGGQGAEQYF
NA,TRBJ2-7,NA,TRBV28,TGTGCCAGCAGTTCGCGGAGGGCAGAGCAGTACTTC,CASSSRRAEQYF
NA,TRBJ2-3,TRBD2,TRBV7-2,TGTGCCAGCAGCCCCAGGGGACTAGCGGGAAGTGATACGCAGTATTTT,CASSPRGLAGSDTQYF
NA,TRBJ1-2,TRBD1,TRBV11-2,TGTGCCAGCAGCTTAGTCCCTACAGGGGGCGCTGACTATGGCTACACCTTC,CASSLVPTGGADYGYTF
NA,TRBJ1-2,NA,TRBV6-5,TGTGCCAGCATGACAACAGGTGGATTCAACTATGGCTACACCTTC,CASMTTGGFNYGYTF
NA,TRBJ2-1,NA,TRBV9,TGTGCCAGCAGCGTAGCTCCAGGGGCGGACTCCTACAATGAGCAGTTCTTC,CASSVAPGADSYNEQFF
NA,TRBJ1-2,NA,TRBV19,TGTGCCAGCAACGGGACTCCAGTGAACTACACCTTC,CASNGTPVNYTF
NA,TRBJ2-3,TRBD2,TRBV6-1,TGTGCCAGCAGGGAAGGCTCGGGGGGGAGCACAGATACGCAGTATTTT,CASREGSGGSTDTQYF
NA,TRBJ2-7,TRBD1,TRBV11-3,TGTGCCAGCAGCCCCCGGGACAGGGGCCACGAGCAGTACTTC,CASSPRDRGHEQYF
NA,TRBJ1-5,NA,TRBV30,TGTGCCTGGACAGGGGCCGCTAGCAATCAGCCCCAGCATTTT,CAWTGAASNQPQHF
NA,TRBJ1-5,NA,TRBV6-5,TGTGCCAGCAGTTATCGTAGAGATAATCAGCCCCAGCATTTT,CASSYRRDNQPQHF
NA,TRBJ1-2,NA,TRBV6-1,TGTGCCAGCAGTGAAGCGGGGGGTAGAGGCTACACCTTC,CASSEAGGRGYTF
NA,TRBJ1-1,NA,TRBV30,TGTGCCTGGAGTGGAAACCCCCTAAGCCCTGAAGCTTTCTTT,CAWSGNPLSPEAFF
NA,TRBJ2-5,TRBD1,TRBV6-1,TGTGCCAGCAGTGTCACGGACAGGGTGAAAGAGACCCAGTACTTC,CASSVTDRVKETQYF
NA,TRBJ1-2,TRBD1,TRBV27,TGTGCCAGCAGTTTCCTAGGGGGCGGCTACACCTTC,CASSFLGGGYTF
NA,TRBJ2-7,TRBD2,TRBV27,TGTGCCAGCAGCCTAGCGGGAGGGCCCTACGAGCAGTACTTC,CASSLAGGPYEQYF
NA,TRBJ2-3,TRBD2,TRBV18,TGTGCCAGCTCACCTAGCGGGGGGCCTCGCACAGATACGCAGTATTTT,CASSPSGGPRTDTQYF
NA,TRBJ1-1,TRBD1,TRBV7-9,TGTGCCAGCAGCGGCAGGGGGCTTGACACTGAAGCTTTCTTT,CASSGRGLDTEAFF
NA,TRBJ2-2,TRBD2,TRBV10-2,TGCGCCAGCAGCACCATCGGGACTAGCGGGAGCGGGGAGCTGTTTTTT,CASSTIGTSGSGELFF
NA,TRBJ2-7,TRBD2,TRBV30,TGTGCCTGGAGTTCCCCACCCGGGGGGTTTAGCTACGAGCAGTACTTC,CAWSSPPGGFSYEQYF
NA,TRBJ2-5,NA,TRBV6-1,TGTGCCAGCAGGCCGGCCGGGATACAAGAGACCCAGTACTTC,CASRPAGIQETQYF
NA,TRBJ2-7,NA,TRBV5-8,TGTGCCAGCAGACCGACGGCCCTAGGGGCCTACGAGCAGTACTTC,CASRPTALGAYEQYF
NA,TRBJ2-7,NA,TRBV2,TGTGCCAGCAGCGCCCAGGGCTACGAGCAGTACTTC,CASSAQGYEQYF
NA,TRBJ2-1,TRBD2,TRBV7-9,TGTGCCAGCAGCTTAGCGGGGCTAGCGGGGGGCGTGAAGGATGAGCAGTTCTTC,CASSLAGLAGGVKDEQFF
NA,TRBJ2-1,NA,TRBV19,TGTGCCAGTGCCGTAGCGGAGGCATGGAATGAGCAGTTCTTC,CASAVAEAWNEQFF
NA,TRBJ1-2,NA,TRBV2,TGTGCCAGCAGTGAAGAGCTCGCCAAGAACTATGGCTACACCTTC,CASSEELAKNYGYTF
NA,TRBJ1-5,TRBD1,TRBV27,TGTGCCAGCAGTTTAGCAGGGGGCATCAATCAGCCCCAGCATTTT,CASSLAGGINQPQHF